This T cell receptor beta chain was recovered during a study of blood T cell repertoires in COVID-19. Overall study context: Acute-phase and convalescent COVID-19 samples originated in the United States, Italy and Spain. T cells, B-cell-depleted T cells, or PBMCs provided the cDNA or gDNA that served as material.

In the authors' workflow: For nucleated cells, counts were estimated from reference gene primer amplification. Sequencing was performed with immunoSEQ multiplex PCR; in TCRdb, only in-frame clones are kept and a portion is missing. V and J calls and clone size come straight from that table; D and trimming were deduced from the DNA. The sample carries 130,000 or so clones, roughly four fifths recorded once. This clone occurred once. Losses at the gene ends were 6 bases for V and 2 bases for J; bases not matched to a gene: 6. This CDR3 spans 15 amino acids. The germline V gene has CDR1 SGHVS and CDR2 FNYEAQ.

This chain joins TRBV7-6 and TRBJ2-1; TRBD1 agrees at 8 bases. The clonotype comes from a human donor in a cohort sampled during active COVID-19. The sequencing sample was made of peripheral blood. The CDR3 reads CASRQDREPYNEQFF. The CDR3, as DNA: TGTGCCAGCAGACAGGACAGGGAACCCTACAATGAGCAGTTCTTC.